This TCR delta chain is drawn from a study of gamma-delta T cells after stem cell transplantation. TCRdb reanalysed the RT-PCR reads with CATT. The sample yields around 2,900 delta-chain clones, 4% to 6% seen once. V lost 3 bases, J lost 0 bases, and 9 bases stayed unmatched. CDR3 length: 19 residues. Per germline, CDR1 GEAIGNYY and CDR2 EKD. Concerning this clone itself: A read error likely explains why the TCRdb protein, taken from a much larger clone, differs from this DNA's translation at residue 5; the protein shown is translated from the DNA.

The chain carries TRDV2 and TRDJ3, with 8 bases matching TRDD3. The sample consisted of gamma-delta T cells. The TCR sequence derives from a human donor. It is not recorded whose cells these are; they may come from a transplant donor. CDR3 sequence: CACDAVGDTSSWDTRQMFF. The DNA of the CDR3 is TGTGCCTGTGACGCCGTAGGGGATACCAGCTCCTGGGACACCCGACAGATGTTTTTC.